The 29 T cell receptor beta chains presented below share a single source sample, sequenced in a study of identifying expanded T cells in peripheral blood. The repertoire was sequenced with immunoSEQ multiplex PCR; TCRdb's copy has only in-frame clones and lacks some. The sample includes over 85,000 clones, around 89% of them seen just once. The sample was blood. All receptors come from a person aged 18 to 75 in good health.

The genes are TRBV6-4 and TRBJ1-3; no reliable D call. This CDR3 has 19 amino acids. Per germline, CDR1 MRHNA and CDR2 SNTAGT. The V end lost 0 bases, the J end lost 0 bases, and 18 bases lay between the germline ends. CDR3 sequence (DNA): TGTGCCAGCAGTGACTCGATGGTTTGGTCGGGGAACTCTGGAAACACCATATATTTT. Its translation is CASSDSMVWSGNSGNTIYF.

The genes are TRBV27 and TRBJ1-2; a possible D gene is TRBD1 (6 bases). Germline V gene data show CDR1 as MNHEY and CDR2 as SMNVEV (reference sequence). The CDR3 sequence is 15 residues long. Trimming cost V 6 bases and J 4 bases, with 18 bases left between them. The CDR3: CASRTWGAGTYGYTF. The CDR3 nucleotides read TGTGCCAGCAGAACATGGGGGGCCGGAACCTATGGCTACACCTTC.

In this sample, this clone turned up once. The V call is TRBV9, the J call TRBJ2-5; 11 positions match TRBD2. From germline, CDR1 is SGDLS and CDR2 YYNGEE. This CDR3 is built from 18 residues. The J segment lost 2 bases and the V segment lost 0 bases, leaving 9 bases of the junction unmatched. This CDR3 is CASSVDGLSGGAQETQYF. The CDR3 coding sequence is TGTGCCAGCAGCGTAGACGGACTTAGCGGGGGGGCACAAGAGACCCAGTACTTC.

The chain combines TRBV29-1 with TRBJ2-1; 12 nucleotides match TRBD2. CDR3 size: 17 residues. Germline V lookup: CDR1 SQVTM, CDR2 ANQGSEA. After removal of 7 bases from V and 4 bases from J, the junction contained 14 bases not matched to a gene. CDR3 bases: TGCAGCGGCAGACCTAGCGGGAGGGGAGGGGGGTACAATGAGCAGTTCTTC. Its protein product is CSGRPSGRGGGYNEQFF.

The chain joins TRBV28 to TRBJ1-2; weak D call: TRBD1 (6 bases). This CDR3 is built from 14 residues. Germline V gene data show CDR1 as MDHEN and CDR2 as SYDVKM. The ends were cut back, 8 bases at V and 2 bases at J, with 15 bases in the middle. The CDR3 coding sequence is TGTGCCAGCGGTAGACAGGTGGTGAACTATGGCTACACCTTC. Its translation: CASGRQVVNYGYTF.

The chain employs TRBV27 and TRBJ1-5; D might be TRBD1 (5 bases). Germline lookup yields CDR1 MNHEY and CDR2 SMNVEV (reference sequence). The CDR3 extends over 15 amino acids. The CDR3, as DNA: TGTGCGAGCTGGGGCGGGGGTTATAGCAATCAGCCCCAGCATTTT. The encoded protein is CASWGGGYSNQPQHF.

This clone appeared a single time. The chain employs TRBV7-9 and TRBJ1-3, with 7 nucleotides matching TRBD1. Per the germline V gene, CDR1 is SEHNR and CDR2 is FQNEAQ (reference sequence). CDR3 length equals 14 residues. Trimming took 5 bases from V and 7 from J; bases not matched to a gene: 8. Here the CDR3 DNA reads TGTGCCAGCAGCACGGACAGGCTAGACAACACCATATATTTT. Protein sequence: CASSTDRLDNTIYF. Full variable domain (missing parts from reference TRBV7-9 and TRBJ1-3): DTGVSQNPRHKITKRGQNVTFRCDPISEHNRLYWYRQTLGQGPEFLTYFQNEAQLEKSRLLSDRFSAERPKGSFSTLEIQRTEQGDSAMYLCASSTDRLDNTIYFGEGSWLTVV.

Here the CDR3 DNA reads TGTGCCTGGGGGGCGCTTACCTATGGCTACACCTTC. Its translation is CAWGALTYGYTF. This sequence joins TRBV30 and TRBJ1-2; a possible D gene is TRBD1 (5 bases). Germline loops: CDR1 GTSNPN, CDR2 SVGIG (reference sequence). Trimming took off 5 bases at V and 4 bases at J, with 11 bases between the two ends. The CDR3 length is 12 residues.

V usage is TRBV11-3 and J usage is TRBJ1-6, with 7 bases aligning to TRBD1. Looked up from germline, CDR1 is SGHNT and CDR2 is YENEEA. The CDR3 is 14 amino acids. With V trimmed by 4 bases and J by 7 bases, 4 bases remained unmatched. The CDR3 loop reads CASSSRQGNSPLHF. CDR3 nucleotides: TGTGCCAGCAGCTCTCGACAGGGAAATTCACCCCTCCACTTT.

This clone counts as medium-sized. V is TRBV4-1 and J is TRBJ2-7; 16 nucleotides match TRBD2. This CDR3 has 19 residues. V dropped 3 bases and J dropped 1; count of bases not matched to a gene: 9. Germline values: CDR1 MGHRA, CDR2 YSYEKL. As DNA, the CDR3 is TGCGCCAGCAGCCATCCGGGACTAGCGGGAGGGCCTCGGTCCTACGAGCAGTACTTC. Translation gives CASSHPGLAGGPRSYEQYF.

This sequence joins TRBV19 and TRBJ1-2; TRBD1 matches at 9 bases. CDR1 LNHDA and CDR2 SQIVND come from the germline V gene (reference sequence). With 7 bases clipped from V and 3 bases from J, the junction kept 6 bases outside the gene matches. CDR3 length: 14 residues. CDR3 region: CASTKTGGDYGYTF. The CDR3 nucleotides read TGTGCCAGTACCAAGACAGGGGGAGACTATGGCTACACCTTC.

The chain has TRBV28 and TRBJ2-2; the D gene is possibly TRBD2 (5 bases). V lost 7 bases to trimming and J lost 0 bases, with 15 bases between them. CDR1 MDHEN and CDR2 SYDVKM come from the germline V gene. CDR3 length: 16 amino acids. The CDR3 is CASTSWERSNTGELFF. The CDR3 nucleotides read TGTGCCAGCACGTCTTGGGAGCGTTCGAACACCGGGGAGCTGTTTTTT.

The CDR3 protein is CASSLGLRGRGYTF. In DNA form, the CDR3 reads TGTGCCAGCAGTTTGGGTCTCAGGGGGCGAGGCTACACCTTC. This chain uses TRBV28 with TRBJ1-2, with 8 bases that match TRBD1. The junction had 8 bases not matched to a gene; V was cut back by 3 bases and J by 8 bases. The CDR3 is 14 residues long. The V gene's germline CDR1 is MDHEN and CDR2 SYDVKM.

This sequence joins TRBV4-3 and TRBJ1-1; D is ambiguous. The CDR3 sequence is 15 residues long. Germline loops: CDR1 LGHNA, CDR2 YSLEER. V gave up 3 bases and J gave up 1 base, with 12 bases separating them. This chain's CDR3 is CASSQEWTGNTEAFF. DNA for the CDR3: TGCGCCAGCAGCCAGGAATGGACGGGGAACACTGAAGCTTTCTTT.

The rearrangement links TRBV10-1 to TRBJ1-6; perhaps TRBD1 as D (6 bases). CDR1 is WNHNN, CDR2 SYGVQD, per germline (reference sequence). V dropped 3 bases and J dropped 10 bases, with 13 bases sitting between them. The CDR3 spans 14 residues. The CDR3 protein is CASSDGGRGSPLHF. The DNA for the CDR3 is TGCGCCAGCAGTGATGGTGGGAGGGGGTCACCCCTCCACTTT.

V and J are TRBV18 and TRBJ2-7, with a possible D match to TRBD1 (6 bases). The germline V gene has CDR1 KGHSH and CDR2 LQKENI. Trimming removed 6 bases at V and 2 bases at J, with 14 bases between. The CDR3 loop spans 14 amino acids. The CDR3 protein is CASSLGTNTYEQYF. The CDR3 bases are TGTGCCAGCTCCCTAGGGACAAACACCTACGAGCAGTACTTC. Full variable domain (remainder filled in from reference TRBV18 and TRBJ2-7): NAGVMQNPRHLVRRRGQEARLRCSPMKGHSHVYWYRQLPEEGLKFMVYLQKENIIDESGMPKERFSAEFPKEGPSILRIQQVVRGDSAAYFCASSLGTNTYEQYFGPGTRLTVT.

The CDR3 here is CATTKTSGSLTGELFF. CDR3 nucleotide sequence: TGTGCCACCACTAAGACTAGCGGGAGTTTAACCGGGGAGCTGTTTTTT. The chain joins TRBV15 to TRBJ2-2, with 12 bases that match TRBD2. This CDR3 has 16 amino acids. After removal of 7 bases from V and 5 bases from J, the junction contained 8 bases not matched to a gene. CDR1 LNHNV and CDR2 YYDKDF come from the germline V gene (reference sequence).

In this sample, this clone turned up once. The V and J genes are TRBV9 and TRBJ2-1; 13 nucleotides match TRBD2. Trimming removed 5 bases from V and 4 bases from J; junction bases left unmatched: 6. The CDR3 loop spans 16 amino acids. Per germline, CDR1 SGDLS and CDR2 YYNGEE. DNA of the CDR3: TGTGCCAGCAGTAAGACTAGCGGGAGGACATACAATGAGCAGTTCTTC. This translates into CASSKTSGRTYNEQFF.

The rearrangement joins TRBV6-5 to TRBJ2-5; TRBD1 might be the D (5 bases). Germline loops: CDR1 MNHEY, CDR2 SVGAGI. The CDR3 consists of 14 residues. Trimming took 6 bases from V and 5 from J, leaving 16 bases between them. CDR3 sequence (DNA): TGTGCCAGCAGCTGGACATTCGCAGGGGAGACCCAGTACTTC. Amino acids: CASSWTFAGETQYF.

The chain employs TRBV28 and TRBJ2-5; D may correspond to TRBD1 or TRBD2 (5 bases each). Trimming stripped 8 bases from V and 5 bases from J, with 15 bases between. The germline CDR1 and CDR2 sequences are MDHEN and SYDVKM. CDR3 length: 13 residues. The DNA of the CDR3 is TGTGCCAGCGGGGCTCCCTCGGGGGAGACCCAGTACTTC. Residues: CASGAPSGETQYF.

The chain employs TRBV4-3 and TRBJ2-7; TRBD1 or TRBD2 may be the D gene (5 bases each). Trimming took 5 bases from V and 0 from J, leaving 8 bases between them. CDR1 is LGHNA and CDR2 is YSLEER in the germline V gene. This CDR3 is 13 amino acids long. The CDR3 loop is CASSTGTSYEQYF. The CDR3 bases are TGCGCCAGCAGCACCGGGACCTCCTACGAGCAGTACTTC.

CDR3 amino acids: CASSVVAGDYEQYF. The CDR3 nucleotides read TGTGCCAGCAGCGTAGTTGCAGGGGACTACGAGCAGTACTTC. V is TRBV9 and J is TRBJ2-7; a possible D gene is TRBD1 (6 bases). Trimming left V 0 bases short and J 3 bases short, with 10 bases between. The CDR3 sequence is 14 residues long. CDR1 is SGDLS and CDR2 is YYNGEE in the germline V gene.

V is TRBV7-3 and J is TRBJ1-1, with D possibly being TRBD1 (6 bases). This CDR3 contains 14 residues. Trimming cost V 1 base and J 4 bases, with 10 bases left between them. Germline V gene lookup returns CDR1 SGHTA and CDR2 FQGTGA. In DNA form, the CDR3 reads TGTGCCAGCAGCTTAAGGAGGGGGAGCACTGAAGCTTTCTTT. Translating it yields CASSLRRGSTEAFF.

This chain uses TRBV7-2 with TRBJ1-3, with D possibly being TRBD1 (5 bases). The CDR3 sequence is 13 residues long. V dropped 3 bases and J dropped 7 bases, with 10 bases sitting between them. Germline CDR1 SGHTA, CDR2 FQGNSA. CDR3 DNA sequence: TGTGCCAGCAGCTTGGGACTGCTTAACACCATATATTTT. Amino acids: CASSLGLLNTIYF.

The V gene is TRBV7-6, the J gene TRBJ1-1, with 10 nucleotides matching TRBD1. Germline CDR1 and CDR2: SGHVS and FNYEAQ. V shed 0 bases, J shed 3 bases, and the junction held 4 bases outside the gene matches. The CDR3 covers 16 residues. This chain's CDR3 is CASSLAQGQGYTEAFF. DNA of the CDR3: TGTGCCAGCAGCTTAGCGCAGGGACAGGGGTACACTGAAGCTTTCTTT. Together with reference TRBV7-6 and TRBJ1-1, the CDR3 gives the full variable domain: GAGVSQSPRYKVTKRGQDVALRCDPISGHVSLYWYRQALGQGPEFLTYFNYEAQQDKSGLPNDRFSAERPEGSISTLTIQRTEQRDSAMYRCASSLAQGQGYTEAFFGQGTRLTVV.

The rearrangement links TRBV7-9 to TRBJ2-5, with D possibly matching TRBD2 (5 bases). This CDR3 spans 13 amino acids. With 5 bases removed from V and 4 bases from J, the gap between germline ends came to 11 bases. Per germline, CDR1 SEHNR and CDR2 FQNEAQ (reference sequence). CDR3 sequence (DNA): TGTGCCAGCAGCCCGACCGCGGGAGAGACCCAGTACTTC. Translating gives CASSPTAGETQYF.

This chain uses TRBV9 with TRBJ2-3; 7 bases agree with TRBD2. V shed 2 bases and J 1 base; nucleotides not matched to a gene: 4. The CDR3 consists of 15 residues. Germline V gene data show CDR1 as SGDLS and CDR2 as YYNGEE. The CDR3 nucleotides are TGTGCCAGCAGCGTCCAGGGAGGGGGCACAGATACGCAGTATTTT. Its protein product is CASSVQGGGTDTQYF.

The chain uses TRBV10-3 and TRBJ1-6; D gene unclear. CDR1 and CDR2 (germline): ENHRY, SYGVKD. Trimming left V 0 bases short and J 4 bases short, with 7 bases between. This CDR3 is 15 amino acids long. This CDR3 is CAISESPMYNSPLHF. The CDR3 DNA reads as TGTGCCATCAGTGAGTCGCCGATGTATAATTCACCCCTCCACTTT.

The chain combines TRBV5-1 with TRBJ1-2; 10 nucleotides match TRBD1. The length of the CDR3 is 16 residues. CDR1 and CDR2 (germline): SGHRS, YFSETQ. Trimming at V came to 0 bases and at J to 6 bases, leaving 8 bases not matched to a gene. CDR3 DNA sequence: TGCGCCAGCAGCTTGGGGACGACAGGGGGCGGGCATGGCTACACCTTC. Translated: CASSLGTTGGGHGYTF.